The rows below give T cell receptor beta chains drawn from one sample of a study of T cell responses to AZD1222 COVID-19 vaccine. The table came from immunoSEQ multiplex PCR; TCRdb's copy has only in-frame clones and leaves some out. The sample holds some 170,000 clones, around 89% seen once. Here the sequenced sample was peripheral blood, taken 28 days after the second AZD1222 dose. These TCRs come from an adult who received the AZD1222 COVID-19 vaccine. The CDR3 runs from the conserved cysteine through the conserved F or W. A D gene is named only where the DNA matches it firmly.

CDR3aa	d_gene	j_gene	v_gene
CARVAVSGTGGLGYTF	TRBD1	TRBJ1-2	TRBV30
CASRRDGTLGNEQFF	.	TRBJ2-1	TRBV2
CASRDELPAEAFF	.	TRBJ1-1	TRBV5-1
CASSQGALDYEQYF	.	TRBJ2-7	TRBV4-2
CASSFGGYDTQYF	.	TRBJ2-3	TRBV12-3/TRBV12-4
CASSWGNTEAFF	.	TRBJ1-1	TRBV5-4
CASSRDLNTEAFF	.	TRBJ1-1	TRBV7-2
CASTPGGPSDTQYF	.	TRBJ2-3	TRBV7-9
CASSPSTVTFLF	.	TRBJ1-1	TRBV19
CASSLGPNQPQHF	.	TRBJ1-5	TRBV7-2
CASSSRRDEQFF	.	TRBJ2-1	TRBV11-3
CASSSSGVSSTDTQYF	TRBD2	TRBJ2-3	TRBV7-2
CASRLGASYNEQFF	.	TRBJ2-1	TRBV27
CSVELVSSYEQYF	.	TRBJ2-7	TRBV29-1
CASSGQTFEQYF	.	TRBJ2-7	TRBV9
CASTGTGANYGYTF	.	TRBJ1-2	TRBV28
CASSSLSGDQPQHF	.	TRBJ1-5	TRBV7-3
CASSLGQYNYGYTF	.	TRBJ1-2	TRBV5-6
CASLGGTGPNTGELFF	TRBD1	TRBJ2-2	TRBV19
CASSPTVSSYNEQFF	.	TRBJ2-1	TRBV5-1
CAWSPRAYGYTF	.	TRBJ1-2	TRBV30
CASWDCYNEQFF	.	TRBJ2-1	TRBV5-3
CSAMGLAAELFF	TRBD2	TRBJ2-2	TRBV29-1
CASSIKRRQGGADTQYF	TRBD1	TRBJ2-3	TRBV19
CASSTQANDSPLHF	.	TRBJ1-6	TRBV18
CASSFPGRAGNTIYF	.	TRBJ1-3	TRBV27
CASSQDVQYGYTF	.	TRBJ1-2	TRBV4-3
CATSGVWSGGADTQYF	.	TRBJ2-3	TRBV27
CATSDPGTGDNEQFF	TRBD1	TRBJ2-1	TRBV24-1
CASSPNNEQFF	.	TRBJ2-1	TRBV6-5
CASSVGSTTGGAFEKLFF	.	TRBJ1-4	TRBV9
CASSPSYEQYF	.	TRBJ2-7	TRBV6-5
CASSALAGPTGELFF	TRBD2	TRBJ2-2	TRBV9
CASSLALGSGNQPQHF	.	TRBJ1-5	TRBV7-2
CASSHPGGPVTEAFF	TRBD1	TRBJ1-1	TRBV4-2
CASKPRDRDTEAFF	TRBD1	TRBJ1-1	TRBV3-1/TRBV3-2
CASSPRQGANTEAFF	TRBD1	TRBJ1-1	TRBV9
CASRKGGNYGYTF	.	TRBJ1-2	TRBV5-4
CASSPEVPQQFF	.	TRBJ2-1	TRBV5-8
CAWSVQLNTEAFF	.	TRBJ1-1	TRBV30
CAIEPLSGINTEAFF	.	TRBJ1-1	TRBV28
CAWSLTSGTYEQYF	TRBD2	TRBJ2-7	TRBV30
CASSSTEAFF	.	TRBJ1-1	TRBV6-5
CASSSGGSSYNEQFF	TRBD1	TRBJ2-1	TRBV5-1
CASSERPPYSNQPQHF	.	TRBJ1-5	TRBV6-1
CASSVTGANSPLHF	.	TRBJ1-6	TRBV19
CASSPLWEGNTEAFF	.	TRBJ1-1	TRBV18
CASRTGAGANVLTF	TRBD1	TRBJ2-6	TRBV19
CASSPDGSAGNTIYF	.	TRBJ1-3	TRBV7-2
CASNGGWNYGYTF	.	TRBJ1-2	TRBV19